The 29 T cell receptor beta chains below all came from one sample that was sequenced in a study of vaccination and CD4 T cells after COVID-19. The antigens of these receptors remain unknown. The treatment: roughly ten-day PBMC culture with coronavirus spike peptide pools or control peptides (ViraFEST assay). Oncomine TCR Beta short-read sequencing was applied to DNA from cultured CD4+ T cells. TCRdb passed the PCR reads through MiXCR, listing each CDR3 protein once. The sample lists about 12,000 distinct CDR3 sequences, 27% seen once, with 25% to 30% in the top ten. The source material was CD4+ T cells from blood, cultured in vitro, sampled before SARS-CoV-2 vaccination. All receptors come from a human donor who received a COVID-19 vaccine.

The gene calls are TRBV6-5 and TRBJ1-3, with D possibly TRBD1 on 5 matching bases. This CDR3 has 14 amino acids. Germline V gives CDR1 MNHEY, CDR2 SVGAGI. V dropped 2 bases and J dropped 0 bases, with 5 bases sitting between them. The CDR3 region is CASSYDSSGNTIYF. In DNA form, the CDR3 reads TGTGCCAGCAGTTACGACAGCTCTGGAAACACCATATATTTT.

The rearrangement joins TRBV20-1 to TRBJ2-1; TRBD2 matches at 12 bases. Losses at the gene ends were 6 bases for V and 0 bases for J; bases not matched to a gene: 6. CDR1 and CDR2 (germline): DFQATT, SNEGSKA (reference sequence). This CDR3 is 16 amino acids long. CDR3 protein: CSAGLAGGRSYNEQFF. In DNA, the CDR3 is TGCAGTGCCGGGCTAGCGGGGGGGCGCTCCTACAATGAGCAGTTCTTC.

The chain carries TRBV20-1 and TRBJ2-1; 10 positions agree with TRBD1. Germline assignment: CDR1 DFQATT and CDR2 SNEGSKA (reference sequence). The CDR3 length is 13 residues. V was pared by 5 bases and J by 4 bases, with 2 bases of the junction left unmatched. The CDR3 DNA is TGCAGTGCTTTGGGACAGGGGTACAATGAGCAGTTCTTC. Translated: CSALGQGYNEQFF.

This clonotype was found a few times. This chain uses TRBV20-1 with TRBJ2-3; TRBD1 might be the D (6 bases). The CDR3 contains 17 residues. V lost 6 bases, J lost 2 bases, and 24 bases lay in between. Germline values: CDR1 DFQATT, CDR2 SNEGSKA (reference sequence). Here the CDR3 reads CSAPLPLATGYTDTQYF. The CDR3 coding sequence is TGCAGTGCACCCCTCCCATTGGCGACAGGCTACACAGATACGCAGTATTTT.

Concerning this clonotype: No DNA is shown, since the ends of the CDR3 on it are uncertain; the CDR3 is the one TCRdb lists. Here the CDR3 reads CASTSGQGNIRYF. The chain is built from TRBV19 and TRBJ2-4; the table's D call TRBD1 went unverified against the DNA. The CDR3 comprises 13 residues, both ends counted. The germline V gene has CDR1 LNHDA and CDR2 SQIVND (reference sequence).

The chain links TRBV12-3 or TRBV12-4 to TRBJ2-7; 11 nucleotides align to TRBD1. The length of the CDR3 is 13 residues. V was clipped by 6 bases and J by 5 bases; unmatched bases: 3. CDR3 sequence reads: CASRGDRGNEQYF. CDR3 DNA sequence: TGTGCCAGCAGGGGGGACAGGGGGAACGAGCAGTACTTC.

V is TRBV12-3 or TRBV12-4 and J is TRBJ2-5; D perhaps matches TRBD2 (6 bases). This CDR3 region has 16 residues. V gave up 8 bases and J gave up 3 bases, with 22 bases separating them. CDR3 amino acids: CASGRPGTLGKETQYF. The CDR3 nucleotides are TGTGCCAGCGGCCGCCCCGGGACTCTCGGGAAAGAGACCCAGTACTTC.

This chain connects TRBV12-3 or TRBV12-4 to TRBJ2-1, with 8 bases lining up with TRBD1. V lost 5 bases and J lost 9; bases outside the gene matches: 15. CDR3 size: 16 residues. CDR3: CASSPRAIDRGGEQFF. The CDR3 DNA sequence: TGTGCCAGCAGTCCCCGAGCAATAGACAGGGGTGGTGAGCAGTTCTTC.

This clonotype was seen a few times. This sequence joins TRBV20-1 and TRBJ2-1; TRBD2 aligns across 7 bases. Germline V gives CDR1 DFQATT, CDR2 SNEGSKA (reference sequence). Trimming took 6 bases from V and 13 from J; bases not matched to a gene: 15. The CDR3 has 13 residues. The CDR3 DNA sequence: TGCAGTGCCGAGCCGGGACTAACGCGTCGACAGTTCTTC. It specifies CSAEPGLTRRQFF.

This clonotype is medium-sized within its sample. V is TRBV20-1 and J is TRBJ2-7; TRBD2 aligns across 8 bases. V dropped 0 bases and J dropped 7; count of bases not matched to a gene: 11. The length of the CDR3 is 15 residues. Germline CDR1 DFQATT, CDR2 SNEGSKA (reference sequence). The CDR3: CSARDERGREGEQYF. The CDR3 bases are TGCAGTGCTAGAGACGAGCGGGGGAGAGAGGGGGAGCAGTACTTC.

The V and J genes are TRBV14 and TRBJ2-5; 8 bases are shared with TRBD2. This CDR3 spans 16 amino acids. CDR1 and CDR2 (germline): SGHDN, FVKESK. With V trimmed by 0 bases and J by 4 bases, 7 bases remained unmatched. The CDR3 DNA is TGTGCCAGCAGCCAAGAGATAGCGGGGCGCCGAGAGACCCAGTACTTC. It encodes CASSQEIAGRRETQYF.

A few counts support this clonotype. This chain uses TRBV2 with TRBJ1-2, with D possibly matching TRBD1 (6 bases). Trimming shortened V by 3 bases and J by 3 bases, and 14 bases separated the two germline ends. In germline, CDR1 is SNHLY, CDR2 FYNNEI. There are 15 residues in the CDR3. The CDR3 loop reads CASSDRGPRYYGYTF. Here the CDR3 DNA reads TGTGCCAGCAGTGACAGGGGCCCAAGATACTATGGCTACACCTTC. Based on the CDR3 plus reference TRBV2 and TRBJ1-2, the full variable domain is EPEVTQTPSHQVTQMGQEVILRCVPISNHLYFYWYRQILGQKVEFLVSFYNNEISEKSEIFDDQFSVERPDGSNFTLKIRSTKLEDSAMYFCASSDRGPRYYGYTFGSGTRLTVV.

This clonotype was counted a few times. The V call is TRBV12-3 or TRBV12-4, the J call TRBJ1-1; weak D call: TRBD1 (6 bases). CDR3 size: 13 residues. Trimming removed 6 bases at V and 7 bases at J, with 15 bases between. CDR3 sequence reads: CASSPDGRGEAFF. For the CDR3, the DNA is TGTGCCAGCAGCCCCGACGGCAGGGGTGAAGCTTTCTTT.

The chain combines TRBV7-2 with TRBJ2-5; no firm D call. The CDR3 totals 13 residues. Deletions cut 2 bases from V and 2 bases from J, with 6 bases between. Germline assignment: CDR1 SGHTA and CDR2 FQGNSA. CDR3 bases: TGTGCCAGCAGCTTACTACAGCAAGAGACCCAGTACTTC. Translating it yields CASSLLQQETQYF.

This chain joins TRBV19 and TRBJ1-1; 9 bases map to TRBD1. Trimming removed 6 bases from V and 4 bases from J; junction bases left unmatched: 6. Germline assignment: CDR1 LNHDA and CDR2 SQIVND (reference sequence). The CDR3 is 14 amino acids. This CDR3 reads CASRRDREITEAFF. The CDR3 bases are TGTGCCAGTAGGAGGGACAGGGAGATCACTGAAGCTTTCTTT.

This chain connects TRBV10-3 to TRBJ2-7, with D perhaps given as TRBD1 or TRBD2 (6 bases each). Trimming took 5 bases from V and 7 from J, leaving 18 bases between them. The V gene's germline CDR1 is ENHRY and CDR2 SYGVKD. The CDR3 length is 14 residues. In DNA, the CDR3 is TGTGCCATCAGTACTCCGGGGGCCATTGGGGAGCAGTACTTC. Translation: CAISTPGAIGEQYF.

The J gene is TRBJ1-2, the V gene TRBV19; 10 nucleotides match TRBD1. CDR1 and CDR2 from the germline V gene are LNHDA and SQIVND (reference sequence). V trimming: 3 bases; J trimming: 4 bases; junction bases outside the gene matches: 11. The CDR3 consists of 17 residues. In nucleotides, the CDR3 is TGTGCCAGTAGTATGGGGATCCGTCGACAGGGGGCCTATGGCTACACCTTC. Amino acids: CASSMGIRRQGAYGYTF.

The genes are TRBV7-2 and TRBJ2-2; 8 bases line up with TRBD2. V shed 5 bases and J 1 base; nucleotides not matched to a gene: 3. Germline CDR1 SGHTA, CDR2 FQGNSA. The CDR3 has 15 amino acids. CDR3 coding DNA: TGTGCCAGCAGCGTTAGCGGGATGAACACCGGGGAGCTGTTTTTT. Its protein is CASSVSGMNTGELFF.

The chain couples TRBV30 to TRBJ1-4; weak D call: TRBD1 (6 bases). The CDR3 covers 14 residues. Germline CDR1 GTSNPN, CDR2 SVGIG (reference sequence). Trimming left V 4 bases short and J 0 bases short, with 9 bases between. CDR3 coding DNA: TGTGCCTGGAAGTGGACAGCAACTAATGAAAAACTGTTTTTT. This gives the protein CAWKWTATNEKLFF. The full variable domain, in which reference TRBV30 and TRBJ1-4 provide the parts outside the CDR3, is SQTIHQWPATLVQPVGSPLSLECTVEGTSNPNLYWYRQAAGRGLQLLFYSVGIGQISSEVPQNLSASRPQDRQFILSSKKLLLSDSGFYLCAWKWTATNEKLFFGSGTQLSVL.

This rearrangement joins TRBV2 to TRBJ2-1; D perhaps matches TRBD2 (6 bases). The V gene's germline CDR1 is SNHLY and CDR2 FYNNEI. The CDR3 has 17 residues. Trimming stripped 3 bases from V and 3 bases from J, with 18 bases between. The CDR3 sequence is CASSESRGEVIYNEQFF. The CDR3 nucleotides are TGTGCCAGCAGTGAGTCTCGCGGGGAGGTAATCTACAATGAGCAGTTCTTC.

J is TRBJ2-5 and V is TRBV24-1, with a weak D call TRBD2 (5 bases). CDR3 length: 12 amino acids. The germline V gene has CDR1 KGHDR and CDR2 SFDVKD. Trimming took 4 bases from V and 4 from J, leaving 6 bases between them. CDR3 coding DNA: TGTGCCACCAGTGACCGGGGAGAGACCCAGTACTTC. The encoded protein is CATSDRGETQYF.

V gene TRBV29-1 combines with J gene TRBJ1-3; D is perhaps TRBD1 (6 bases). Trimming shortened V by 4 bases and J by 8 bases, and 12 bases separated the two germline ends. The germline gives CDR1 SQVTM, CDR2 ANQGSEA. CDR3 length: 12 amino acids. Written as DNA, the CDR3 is TGCAGCGTTGCAGGGGCGAAGCACACCATATATTTT. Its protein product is CSVAGAKHTIYF.

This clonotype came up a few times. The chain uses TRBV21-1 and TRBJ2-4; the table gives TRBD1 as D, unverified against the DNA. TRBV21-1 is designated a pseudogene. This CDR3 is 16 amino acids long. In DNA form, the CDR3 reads TGTGCCAGCAGCAAATCCGGGAGAGTGACCAAAAACATTCAGTACTTC. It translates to CASSKSGRVTKNIQYF.

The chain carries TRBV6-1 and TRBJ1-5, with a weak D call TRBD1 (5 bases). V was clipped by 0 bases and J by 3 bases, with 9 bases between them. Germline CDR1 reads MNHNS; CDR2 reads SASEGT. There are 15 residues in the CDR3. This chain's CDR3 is CASSEARTPNQPQHF. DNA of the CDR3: TGTGCCAGCAGTGAAGCACGGACACCCAATCAGCCCCAGCATTTT.

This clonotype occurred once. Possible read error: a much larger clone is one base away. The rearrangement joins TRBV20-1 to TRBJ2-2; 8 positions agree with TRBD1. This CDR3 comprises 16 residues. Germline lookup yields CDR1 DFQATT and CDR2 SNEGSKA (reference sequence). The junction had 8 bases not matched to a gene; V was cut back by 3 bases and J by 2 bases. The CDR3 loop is CSARESGTGNTGELFF. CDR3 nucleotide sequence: TGCAGTGCTAGGGAGAGTGGGACAGGCAACACCGGGGAGCTGTTTTTT.

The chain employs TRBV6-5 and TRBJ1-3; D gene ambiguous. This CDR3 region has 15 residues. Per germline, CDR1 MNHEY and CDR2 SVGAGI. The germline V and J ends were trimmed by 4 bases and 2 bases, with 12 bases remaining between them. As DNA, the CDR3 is TGTGCCAGCAGTTCTGAGGGAGTCGCTGGAAACACCATATATTTT. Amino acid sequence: CASSSEGVAGNTIYF.

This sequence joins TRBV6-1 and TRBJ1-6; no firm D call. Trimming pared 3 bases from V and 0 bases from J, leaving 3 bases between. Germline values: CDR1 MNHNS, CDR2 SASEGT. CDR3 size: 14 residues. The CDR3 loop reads CASSEGSYNSPLHF. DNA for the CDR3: TGTGCCAGCAGTGAGGGCTCCTATAATTCACCCCTCCACTTT.

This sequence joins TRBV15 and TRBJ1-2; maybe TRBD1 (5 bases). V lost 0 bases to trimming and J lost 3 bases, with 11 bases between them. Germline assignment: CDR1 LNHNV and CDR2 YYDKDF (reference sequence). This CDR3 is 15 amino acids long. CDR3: CATSRDFSRDYGYTF. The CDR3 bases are TGTGCCACCAGCAGAGATTTTAGCAGGGACTATGGCTACACCTTC.

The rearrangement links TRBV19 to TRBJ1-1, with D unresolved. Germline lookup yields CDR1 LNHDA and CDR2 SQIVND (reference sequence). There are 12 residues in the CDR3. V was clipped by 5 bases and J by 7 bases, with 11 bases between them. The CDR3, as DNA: TGTGCCAGTAGTGTAAGAGACCATGAAGCTTTCTTT. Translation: CASSVRDHEAFF.